Following are 20 T cell receptor beta chains from one sample sequenced in a study of control samples from healthy donors and cancer patients. Repertoires were generated with immunoSEQ multiplex PCR, while TCRdb's copy carries only in-frame clones and drops some. The sample includes approximately 100,000 clones, 86% of them seen just once. The sample was blood. These receptors came from a young man in good health.

V gene TRBV10-2 combines with J gene TRBJ2-5; 9 bases are shared with TRBD2. The length of the CDR3 is 15 residues. CDR1 and CDR2 (germline): WSHSY, SAAADI. With V trimmed by 6 bases and J by 3 bases, 8 bases remained unmatched. The CDR3 DNA sequence: TGCGCCAGCAGAGGTAGCGGGGGCCCAGAAGAGACCCAGTACTTC. Protein: CASRGSGGPEETQYF.

The table lists this clone with a count of one. The rearrangement joins TRBV6-5 to TRBJ2-5; TRBD1 aligns across 12 bases. V lost 6 bases, J lost 4 bases, and 3 bases stayed unmatched. The germline CDR1 and CDR2 sequences are MNHEY and SVGAGI. This CDR3 is 14 amino acids long. CDR3 nucleotides: TGTGCCAGCAGGCGGGACAGGGGGCCAGAGACCCAGTACTTC. It codes for CASRRDRGPETQYF.

The chain has TRBV5-4 and TRBJ1-4; TRBD1 aligns across 9 bases. The germline V gene has CDR1 SGHNT and CDR2 YYREEE (reference sequence). V shed 3 bases, J shed 5 bases, and the junction held 5 bases outside the gene matches. This CDR3 region has 15 residues. CDR3 bases: TGTGCCAGCAGCTCCAACAGGGGGCTGAATGAAAAACTGTTTTTT. Its translation is CASSSNRGLNEKLFF.

The chain couples TRBV19 to TRBJ2-5, with 7 positions matching TRBD1. The CDR3 loop spans 15 amino acids. With 3 bases clipped from V and 1 base from J, the junction kept 5 bases outside the gene matches. Germline-derived CDR1 and CDR2 are LNHDA and SQIVND (reference sequence). The DNA of the CDR3 is TGTGCCAGTAGTATGATACAGGGGTCCCAAGAGACCCAGTACTTC. It encodes CASSMIQGSQETQYF. Filled out from reference TRBV19 and TRBJ2-5, the complete variable domain reads DGGITQSPKYLFRKEGQNVTLSCEQNLNHDAMYWYRQDPGQGLRLIYYSQIVNDFQKGDIAEGYSVSREKKESFPLTVTSAQKNPTAFYLCASSMIQGSQETQYFGPGTRLLVL.

This rearrangement joins TRBV14 to TRBJ2-3, with TRBD2 as a possible D gene (5 bases). V was trimmed by 3 bases and J by 3 bases, leaving 22 bases between them. Germline V gene lookup returns CDR1 SGHDN and CDR2 FVKESK. The CDR3 extends over 18 amino acids. In nucleotides, the CDR3 is TGTGCCAGCAGCCACTACGGGCGGGCAACCGGGAAGACAGATACGCAGTATTTT. This gives the protein CASSHYGRATGKTDTQYF. Together with reference TRBV14 and TRBJ2-3, the CDR3 gives the full variable domain: EAGVTQFPSHSVIEKGQTVTLRCDPISGHDNLYWYRRVMGKEIKFLLHFVKESKQDESGMPNNRFLAERTGGTYSTLKVQPAELEDSGVYFCASSHYGRATGKTDTQYFGPGTRLTVL.

The V gene is TRBV7-9, the J gene TRBJ2-2; 14 bases agree with TRBD2. J lost 3 bases, V lost 5 bases, and 11 bases had no gene match. The CDR3 consists of 19 residues. From germline, CDR1 is SEHNR and CDR2 FQNEAQ (reference sequence). Here the CDR3 reads CASSPPLGLAGEDTGELFF. The CDR3 nucleotides are TGTGCCAGCAGCCCCCCGTTGGGACTAGCGGGGGAGGACACCGGGGAGCTGTTTTTT.

The V gene is TRBV24-1, the J gene TRBJ2-5; 9 bases line up with TRBD2. This CDR3 contains 14 residues. CDR1 KGHDR and CDR2 SFDVKD come from the germline V gene. After removal of 0 bases from V and 5 bases from J, the junction contained 0 bases not matched to a gene. The CDR3 is CATSDLAGGETQYF. The CDR3 DNA reads as TGTGCCACCAGTGATTTGGCGGGGGGGGAGACCCAGTACTTC.

The J gene is TRBJ1-1, the V gene TRBV4-2; 9 positions match TRBD1. CDR1 is LGHNA, CDR2 YNFKEQ, per germline. The CDR3 has 14 amino acids. V was clipped by 4 bases and J by 3 bases; unmatched bases: 3. Here the CDR3 DNA reads TGTGCCAGCAGCCTCGGGACAGGGTACACTGAAGCTTTCTTT. Encoded protein: CASSLGTGYTEAFF.

V and J are TRBV12-3 or TRBV12-4 and TRBJ2-5; D tentatively fits TRBD1 or TRBD2 (5 bases each). The CDR3 sequence is 13 residues long. V was cut by 4 bases and J by 2 bases, with 8 bases left in between. CDR3 protein: CASSWGNQETQYF. The DNA for the CDR3 is TGTGCCAGCAGTTGGGGGAATCAAGAGACCCAGTACTTC.

The chain employs TRBV19 and TRBJ2-5; D not resolved. CDR1 is LNHDA and CDR2 is SQIVND in the germline V gene (reference sequence). CDR3 size: 16 residues. V lost 5 bases and J 2 bases, leaving 18 bases between the germline ends. This chain's CDR3 is CASSVSGGGWQETQYF. The CDR3 DNA sequence: TGTGCCAGTAGTGTATCCGGTGGCGGTTGGCAAGAGACCCAGTACTTC. Combining the CDR3 with reference TRBV19 and TRBJ2-5 gives the whole variable domain DGGITQSPKYLFRKEGQNVTLSCEQNLNHDAMYWYRQDPGQGLRLIYYSQIVNDFQKGDIAEGYSVSREKKESFPLTVTSAQKNPTAFYLCASSVSGGGWQETQYFGPGTRLLVL.

The genes are TRBV5-1 and TRBJ2-2, with a possible D match to TRBD1 (5 bases). CDR3 length: 16 residues. Germline-derived CDR1 and CDR2 are SGHRS and YFSETQ. Trimming stripped 3 bases from V and 2 bases from J, with 14 bases between. The CDR3 DNA sequence: TGCGCCAGCAGCTCAGGGCCGCCACCCAACACCGGGGAGCTGTTTTTT. Translating gives CASSSGPPPNTGELFF.

For the CDR3, the DNA is TGTGCCAGCAGCTCCCTCTTTAGTACCGGGGAGCTGTTTTTT. It encodes CASSSLFSTGELFF. The chain joins TRBV11-2 to TRBJ2-2, with D unresolved. Trimming removed 4 bases at V and 5 bases at J, with 11 bases between. This CDR3 has 14 residues. Germline V CDR1 and CDR2: SGHAT, FQNNGV.

The CDR3 coding sequence is TGTGCCAGCAGCATCGGACGGACCGGGGAGCTGTTTTTT. Residues: CASSIGRTGELFF. The V gene is TRBV11-2, the J gene TRBJ2-2; unclear D gene. Germline lookup yields CDR1 SGHAT and CDR2 FQNNGV. The ends were cut back, 5 bases at V and 5 bases at J, with 9 bases in the middle. The CDR3 length is 13 residues.

The chain has TRBV9 and TRBJ1-2; a possible D gene is TRBD1 (6 bases). The CDR3 loop spans 14 amino acids. Germline V gene data show CDR1 as SGDLS and CDR2 as YYNGEE. Trimming cost V 3 bases and J 3 bases, with 12 bases left between them. CDR3 coding DNA: TGTGCCAGCAGCGCTCAGTCAGGGGACTATGGCTACACCTTC. Translated, it gives CASSAQSGDYGYTF.

This chain uses TRBV10-3 with TRBJ1-1; D ambiguous. V was clipped by 10 bases and J by 8 bases, with 17 bases between them. The germline V gene has CDR1 ENHRY and CDR2 SYGVKD. The CDR3 runs to 12 residues. The CDR3 reads CATLGLGAEAFF. CDR3 sequence (DNA): TGTGCCACCCTAGGCCTGGGCGCCGAAGCTTTCTTT.

Only a few counts were recorded for this clone. This sequence joins TRBV7-9 and TRBJ2-5; D could derive from TRBD1 or TRBD2 (5 bases each). The V end was cut by 5 bases, the J end by 4 bases, with 20 bases between. The CDR3 is made up of 16 amino acids. Germline assignment: CDR1 SEHNR and CDR2 FQNEAQ (reference sequence). CDR3 amino acids: CASSDTRDLGGETQYF. CDR3 DNA sequence: TGTGCCAGCAGCGATACACGGGACCTTGGAGGAGAGACCCAGTACTTC.

This clone was counted only a few times. DNA for the CDR3: TGTGCCAGCAGCTTAGGGGGGCTTGAGACCCAGTACTTC. It yields the protein CASSLGGLETQYF. The J gene is TRBJ2-5, the V gene TRBV11-2; possibly TRBD1 for D (6 bases). This CDR3 comprises 13 residues. V lost 1 base and J 5 bases, leaving 8 bases between the germline ends. Looked up from germline, CDR1 is SGHAT and CDR2 is FQNNGV. Supplemented by reference TRBV11-2 and TRBJ2-5, the full variable domain reads EAGVAQSPRYKIIEKRQSVAFWCNPISGHATLYWYQQILGQGPKLLIQFQNNGVVDDSQLPKDRFSAERLKGVDSTLKIQPAKLEDSAVYLCASSLGGLETQYFGPGTRLLVL.

The CDR3 DNA reads TGCGCCAGCAGTCGGGCCGGGACAGGGGACACTGAAGCTTTCTTT. It is translated as CASSRAGTGDTEAFF. This rearrangement joins TRBV4-1 to TRBJ1-1; 10 bases agree with TRBD1. With 6 bases clipped from V and 3 bases from J, the junction kept 7 bases outside the gene matches. The CDR3 sequence is 15 residues long. Germline V gives CDR1 MGHRA, CDR2 YSYEKL.

The J gene is TRBJ1-2, the V gene TRBV7-9; 10 bases map to TRBD1. CDR3 length equals 16 residues. From germline, CDR1 is SEHNR and CDR2 FQNEAQ (reference sequence). The trim removed 5 bases at V and 2 bases at J, leaving 8 bases unmatched. CDR3 sequence reads: CASSLLAGQGNYGYTF. In DNA, the CDR3 is TGTGCCAGCAGCCTCCTCGCGGGACAGGGGAACTATGGCTACACCTTC.

The CDR3 reads CASSLTGATNEKLFF. As DNA, the CDR3 is TGCGCCAGCAGCTTGACGGGGGCAACTAATGAAAAACTGTTTTTT. The chain carries TRBV5-1 and TRBJ1-4; possibly TRBD1 for D (5 bases). The CDR3 extends over 15 amino acids. V lost 1 base to trimming and J lost 0 bases, with 7 bases between them. CDR1 and CDR2 from the germline V gene are SGHRS and YFSETQ.